These T cell receptor beta chains were read from a single sample in a study of CD8+ T cells in alopecia areata. Profiling relied on immunoSEQ multiplex PCR, and the TCRdb table lists in-frame clones only, not all of them. The table records 110,000 to 150,000 clones, about 47% of them present only once. This specimen was CD4+ T cells sorted from blood, taken at week 0. The receptors stem from a human donor with alopecia areata. The CDR3 runs from the conserved cysteine through the conserved F or W. A D gene is named only where the DNA matches it firmly. Size values are once, few and many counts, or a class for expanded clones, and some rows have none.

once	TRBV14	TRBD1	TRBJ1-5	CASSRNGQDQPQHF	TGTGCCAGCAGCCGAAACGGACAGGATCAGCCCCAGCATTTT
few	TRBV5-1	NA	TRBJ2-3	CASSLSGAVTDTQYF	TGCGCCAGCAGCTTGTCCGGCGCGGTCACAGATACGCAGTATTTT
few	TRBV30	NA	TRBJ1-4	CAWSGGSGEKLFF	TGTGCCTGGAGTGGTGGGTCGGGAGAAAAACTGTTTTTT
NA	TRBV28	NA	TRBJ2-1	CAASSPVVDEQFF	TGTGCCGCCAGTTCCCCGGTAGTGGATGAGCAGTTCTTC
few	TRBV6-5	NA	TRBJ2-2	CASSYSGTMRELFF	TGTGCCAGCAGTTACTCTGGCACAATGAGGGAGCTGTTTTTT
few	TRBV29-1	NA	TRBJ2-7	CSAAGLFSKEQYF	TGCAGCGCCGCCGGCCTTTTTTCGAAGGAGCAGTACTTC
NA	TRBV15	TRBD2	TRBJ2-5	CATTRTSPVETQYF	TGTGCCACCACCCGGACTAGCCCTGTAGAGACCCAGTACTTC
NA	TRBV29-1	NA	TRBJ2-7	CSVRGAVSYEQYF	TGCAGCGTCCGTGGGGCGGTCTCCTACGAGCAGTACTTC
NA	TRBV29-1	TRBD1	TRBJ1-4	CSVGGTGSEKLFF	TGCAGCGTTGGGGGGACAGGGTCCGAAAAACTGTTTTTT
NA	TRBV29-1	NA	TRBJ1-1	CSVDTGAREAFF	TGCAGCGTGGACACTGGGGCAAGAGAAGCTTTCTTT
NA	TRBV7-2	NA	TRBJ2-3	CASSPRVTQYF	TGTGCCAGCAGCCCCAGGGTCACGCAGTATTTT
many	TRBV11-2	NA	TRBJ2-1	CASSLPVGIGGEQFF	TGTGCCAGCAGCTTGCCCGTGGGAATTGGGGGTGAGCAGTTCTTC
NA	TRBV6-6	NA	TRBJ2-7	CASSSAPYEQYF	TGTGCCAGCAGTTCCGCCCCTTACGAGCAGTACTTC
NA	TRBV7-2	NA	TRBJ1-5	CASSLEPHQPQHF	TGTGCCAGCAGCTTAGAGCCGCATCAGCCCCAGCATTTT
NA	TRBV30	TRBD1	TRBJ2-1	CAWSVGTGLFDEQFF	TGTGCCTGGAGTGTTGGGACAGGGCTGTTCGATGAGCAGTTCTTC
few	TRBV7-9	NA	TRBJ2-5	CASSLGEETQYF	TGTGCCAGCAGCTTAGGGGAAGAGACCCAGTACTTC
few	TRBV7-2	NA	TRBJ1-4	CASSLDRGFKEKLFF	TGTGCCAGCAGCTTAGATCGGGGATTCAAAGAAAAACTGTTTTTT
NA	TRBV7-8	NA	TRBJ2-5	CASQNPRPQETQYF	TGTGCCAGCCAAAACCCCCGGCCACAAGAGACCCAGTACTTC
few	TRBV29-1	NA	TRBJ2-2	CSVEAGNGELFF	TGCAGCGTTGAGGCCGGGAACGGGGAGCTGTTTTTT
few	TRBV7-2	NA	TRBJ1-1	CASSLAQQVSNTEAFF	TGTGCCAGCAGCTTAGCCCAACAGGTGTCGAACACTGAAGCTTTCTTT
few	TRBV5-1	NA	TRBJ2-3	CATRLQGGPTDTQYF	TGCGCCACCCGGCTGCAAGGCGGCCCCACAGATACGCAGTATTTT
NA	TRBV28	NA	TRBJ1-2	CASSRQQTTGGYTF	TGTGCCAGCAGCAGGCAGCAGACCACGGGCGGCTACACCTTC
NA	TRBV7-2	NA	TRBJ2-2	CASSLVKVGELFF	TGTGCCAGCAGCTTAGTCAAGGTCGGGGAGCTGTTTTTT
NA	TRBV4-1	NA	TRBJ1-1	CASSQVGLNTEAFF	TGCGCCAGCAGCCAAGTCGGTCTGAACACTGAAGCTTTCTTT
NA	TRBV30	NA	TRBJ2-2	CAWTGQHTGELFF	TGTGCCTGGACCGGACAACACACCGGGGAGCTGTTTTTT
NA	TRBV7-9	NA	TRBJ2-7	CASSFGVSYEQYF	TGTGCCAGCAGCTTCGGTGTATCCTACGAGCAGTACTTC
NA	TRBV30	NA	TRBJ2-2	CAWSEFFGSLNTGELFF	TGTGCCTGGAGTGAGTTTTTTGGATCCTTGAACACCGGGGAGCTGTTTTTT
NA	TRBV5-1	NA	TRBJ2-2	CASSSLVTGELFF	TGCGCCAGCAGCTCCCTAGTGACCGGGGAGCTGTTTTTT
once	TRBV5-1	NA	TRBJ2-7	CASSLMAGFEYEQYF	TGCGCCAGCAGCTTAATGGCGGGGTTCGAGTACGAGCAGTACTTC
few	TRBV29-1	NA	TRBJ2-3	CSVDGAPTDTQYF	TGCAGCGTTGACGGCGCCCCCACAGATACGCAGTATTTT
NA	TRBV5-1	NA	TRBJ2-7	CASSLAGTINYEQYF	TGCGCCAGCAGCTTGGCAGGGACGATAAACTACGAGCAGTACTTC
once	TRBV14	NA	TRBJ2-1	CASSQDLGTEQFF	TGTGCCAGCAGCCAAGATCTGGGCACTGAGCAGTTCTTC
few	TRBV30	NA	TRBJ2-1	CAWKGESSYNEQFF	TGTGCCTGGAAAGGAGAGAGCTCCTACAATGAGCAGTTCTTC
NA	TRBV30	TRBD1	TRBJ1-1	CAWRDRARAVTEAFF	TGTGCCTGGAGAGACAGGGCGCGGGCGGTGACTGAAGCTTTCTTT
NA	TRBV19	NA	TRBJ1-2	CASSPRPRSYGYTF	TGTGCCAGTAGTCCGCGGCCTCGGAGCTATGGCTACACCTTC
NA	TRBV5-1	TRBD1	TRBJ2-7	CASSSRTGTGFTYEQYF	TGCGCCAGCAGCTCGCGAACCGGGACAGGATTTACCTACGAGCAGTACTTC
many	TRBV5-1	NA	TRBJ1-4	CASSPSGSGGEKLFF	TGCGCCAGCAGCCCCTCAGGGTCAGGAGGTGAAAAACTGTTTTTT
NA	TRBV19	NA	TRBJ2-5	CASRTTAEETQYF	TGTGCCAGCCGTACAACGGCTGAAGAGACCCAGTACTTC
once	TRBV28	NA	TRBJ2-7	CASSLGSTYF	TGTGCCAGCAGTTTAGGGAGTACGTACTTC
once	TRBV30	NA	TRBJ1-2	CAWSVSASYGYTF	TGTGCCTGGAGTGTGAGCGCTTCCTATGGCTACACCTTC